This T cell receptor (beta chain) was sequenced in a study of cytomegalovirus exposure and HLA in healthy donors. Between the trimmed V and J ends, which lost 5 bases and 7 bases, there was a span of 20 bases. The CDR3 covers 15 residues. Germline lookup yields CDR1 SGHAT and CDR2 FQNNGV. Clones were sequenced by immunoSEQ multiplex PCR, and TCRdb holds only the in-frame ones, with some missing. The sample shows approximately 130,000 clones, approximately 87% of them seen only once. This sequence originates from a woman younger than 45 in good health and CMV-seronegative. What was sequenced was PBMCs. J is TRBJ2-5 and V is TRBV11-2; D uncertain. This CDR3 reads CASSLRSTSESTQYF. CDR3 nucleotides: TGTGCCAGCAGCCTAAGGTCGACGTCGGAGTCGACCCAGTACTTC.